Reported below is one TCR beta chain. Germline is not matched at one junction end, which may reflect a read error. This CDR3 is built from 15 residues. Germline V lookup: CDR1 LGHDT, CDR2 YNNKEL (reference sequence). These data originate in a study of control samples from healthy donors and cancer patients. Clones were read by immunoSEQ multiplex PCR, and TCRdb kept only the in-frame ones, dropping some. This table holds 190,000 or so clones, roughly 93% found once. The chain is built from TRBV3-1 (or the pseudogene TRBV3-2) and TRBJ1-4; D call uncertain. Sequencing used blood. This TCR came from a man aged 18-30 years in good health. The CDR3 region is CASSQDRSVWNLKTF. CDR3 DNA: TGTGCCAGCAGCCAAGATCGATCTGTTTGGAACCTAAAAACTTTT.